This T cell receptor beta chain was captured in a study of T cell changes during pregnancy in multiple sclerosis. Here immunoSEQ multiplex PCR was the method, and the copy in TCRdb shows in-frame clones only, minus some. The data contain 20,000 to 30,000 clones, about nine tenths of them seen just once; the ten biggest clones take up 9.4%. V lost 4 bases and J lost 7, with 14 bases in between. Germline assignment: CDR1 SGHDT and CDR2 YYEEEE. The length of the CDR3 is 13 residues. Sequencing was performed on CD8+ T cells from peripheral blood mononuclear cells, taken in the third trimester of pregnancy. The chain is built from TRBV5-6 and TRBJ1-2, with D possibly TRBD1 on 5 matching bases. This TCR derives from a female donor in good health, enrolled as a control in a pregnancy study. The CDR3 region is CASSPGGGLGYTF. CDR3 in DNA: TGTGCCAGCAGCCCGGGGGGAGGGCTTGGCTACACCTTC. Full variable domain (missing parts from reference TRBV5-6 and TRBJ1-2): DAGVTQSPTHLIKTRGQQVTLRCSPKSGHDTVSWYQQALGQGPQFIFQYYEEEERQRGNFPDRFSGHQFPNYSSELNVNALLLGDSALYLCASSPGGGLGYTFGSGTRLTVV.